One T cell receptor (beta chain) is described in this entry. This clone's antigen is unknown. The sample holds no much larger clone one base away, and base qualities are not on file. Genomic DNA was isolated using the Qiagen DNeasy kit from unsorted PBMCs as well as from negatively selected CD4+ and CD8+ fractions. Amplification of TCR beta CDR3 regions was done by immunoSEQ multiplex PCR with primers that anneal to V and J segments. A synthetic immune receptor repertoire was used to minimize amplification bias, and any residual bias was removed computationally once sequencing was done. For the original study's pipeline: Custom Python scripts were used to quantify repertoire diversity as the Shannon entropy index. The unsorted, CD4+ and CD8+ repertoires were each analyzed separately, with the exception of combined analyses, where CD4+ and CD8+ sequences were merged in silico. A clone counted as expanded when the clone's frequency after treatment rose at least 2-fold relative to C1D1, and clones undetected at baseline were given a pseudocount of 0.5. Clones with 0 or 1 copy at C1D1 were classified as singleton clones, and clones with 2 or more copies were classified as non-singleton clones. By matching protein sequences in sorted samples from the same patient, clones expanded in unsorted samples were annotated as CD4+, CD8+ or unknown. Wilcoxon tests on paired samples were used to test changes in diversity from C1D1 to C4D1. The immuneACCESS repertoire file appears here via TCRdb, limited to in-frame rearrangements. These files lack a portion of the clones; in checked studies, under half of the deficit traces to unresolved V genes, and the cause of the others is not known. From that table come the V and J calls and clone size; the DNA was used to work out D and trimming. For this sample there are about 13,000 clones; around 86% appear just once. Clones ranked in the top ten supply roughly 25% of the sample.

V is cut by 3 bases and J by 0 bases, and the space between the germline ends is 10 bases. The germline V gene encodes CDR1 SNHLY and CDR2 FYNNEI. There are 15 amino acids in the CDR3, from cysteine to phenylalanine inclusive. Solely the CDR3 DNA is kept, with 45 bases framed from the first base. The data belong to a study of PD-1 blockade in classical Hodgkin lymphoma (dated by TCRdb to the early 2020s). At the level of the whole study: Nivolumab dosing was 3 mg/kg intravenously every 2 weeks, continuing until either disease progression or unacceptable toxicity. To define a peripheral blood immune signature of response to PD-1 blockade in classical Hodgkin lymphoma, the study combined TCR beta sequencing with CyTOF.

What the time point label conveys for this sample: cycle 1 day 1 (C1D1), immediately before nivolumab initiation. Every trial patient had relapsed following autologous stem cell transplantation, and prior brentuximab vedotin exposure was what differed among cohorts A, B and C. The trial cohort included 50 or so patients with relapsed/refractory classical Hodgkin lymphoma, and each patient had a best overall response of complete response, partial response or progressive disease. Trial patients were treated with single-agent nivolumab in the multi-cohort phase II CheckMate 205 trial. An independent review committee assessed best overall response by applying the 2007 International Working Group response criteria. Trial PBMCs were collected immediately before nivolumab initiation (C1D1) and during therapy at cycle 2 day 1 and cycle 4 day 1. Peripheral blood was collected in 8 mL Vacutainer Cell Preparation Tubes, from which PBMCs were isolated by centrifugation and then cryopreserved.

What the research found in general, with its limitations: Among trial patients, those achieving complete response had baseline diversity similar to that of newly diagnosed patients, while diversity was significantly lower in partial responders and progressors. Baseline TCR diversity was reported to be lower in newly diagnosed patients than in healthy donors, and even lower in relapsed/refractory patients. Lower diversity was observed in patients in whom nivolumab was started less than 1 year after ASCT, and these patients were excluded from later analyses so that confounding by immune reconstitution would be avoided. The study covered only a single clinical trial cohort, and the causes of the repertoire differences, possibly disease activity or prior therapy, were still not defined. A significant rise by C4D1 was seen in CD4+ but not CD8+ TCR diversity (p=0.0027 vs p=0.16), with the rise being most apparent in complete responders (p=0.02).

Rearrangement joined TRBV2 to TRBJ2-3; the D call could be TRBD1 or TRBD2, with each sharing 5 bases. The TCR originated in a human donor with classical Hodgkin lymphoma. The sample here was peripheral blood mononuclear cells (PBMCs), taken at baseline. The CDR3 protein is CASSDGGFSTDTQYF. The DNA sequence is TGTGCCAGCAGTGATGGGGGTTTTAGCACAGATACGCAGTATTTT.